This T cell receptor (beta chain) appears in the sequencing data of a study of T-cell memory formation after mild COVID-19. The wider study: For the most part, TCR clusters were specific to one donor. Notes on the study in general: A second wave expanding day 15 to 37 was CD4+-biased; contracting clones were balanced. Cross-reactive memory appears to have joined, as suggested by some responding clones showing up in pre-infection memory.

Notes on this clonotype: As yet, its antigen is unknown.

TCRdb reprocessed the 5' RACE reads via MiXCR and lists one record per CDR3 protein. The table lists about 450,000 distinct CDR3 sequences, about a quarter of them singletons. This CDR3 contains 15 residues. With V trimmed by 5 bases and J by 3 bases, 3 bases remained unmatched. CDR1 and CDR2 from the germline V gene are SGHVS and FQNEAQ. The TCR comes from an adult woman who had mild COVID-19 (a few samples of this study predate the infection). Cell type and time point are not known. The chain couples TRBV7-8 to TRBJ2-1, with 11 bases lining up with TRBD1. The sequencing sample was made of PBMCs or a T cell subset sorted from them (not recorded which). The DNA of the CDR3 is TGTGCCAGCAGCAGGACAGGGGGCAACTACAATGAGCAGTTCTTC. Its translation is CASSRTGGNYNEQFF.